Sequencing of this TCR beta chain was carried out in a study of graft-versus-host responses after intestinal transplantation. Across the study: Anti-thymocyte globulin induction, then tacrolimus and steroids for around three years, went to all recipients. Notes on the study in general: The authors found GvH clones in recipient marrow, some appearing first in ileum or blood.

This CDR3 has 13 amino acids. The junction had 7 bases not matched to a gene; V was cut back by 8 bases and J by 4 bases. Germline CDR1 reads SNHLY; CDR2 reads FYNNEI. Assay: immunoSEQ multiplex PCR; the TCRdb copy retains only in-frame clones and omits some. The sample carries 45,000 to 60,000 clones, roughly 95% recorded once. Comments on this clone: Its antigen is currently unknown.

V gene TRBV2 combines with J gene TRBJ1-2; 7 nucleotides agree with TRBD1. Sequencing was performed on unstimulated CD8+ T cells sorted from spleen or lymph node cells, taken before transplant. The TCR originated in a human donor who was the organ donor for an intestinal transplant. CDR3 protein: CASDDRDGYGYTF. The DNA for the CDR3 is TGTGCCAGCGACGACAGGGACGGCTATGGCTACACCTTC.